This note documents a single T cell receptor beta chain sequence. This specimen belongs to a study of control samples from healthy donors and cancer patients. V was clipped by 2 bases and J by 1 base, with 9 bases between them. The CDR3 spans 14 residues. Germline V gene lookup returns CDR1 SGHRS and CDR2 YFSETQ. Method: immunoSEQ multiplex PCR; TCRdb's copy keeps in-frame clones and lacks some. The table lists about 120,000 clones, around nine tenths of them singletons. Sequencing used blood. The chain is built from TRBV5-1 and TRBJ2-5; a weak D match, TRBD1 (5 bases). The TCR comes from a man aged 25 to 45 in good health. CDR3 sequence reads: CASSLRQSQETQYF. CDR3 coding DNA: TGCGCCAGCAGCTTACGACAGAGCCAAGAGACCCAGTACTTC.